The source of this TCR beta chain is a study of T cell responses to AZD1222 COVID-19 vaccine (dated by TCRdb to the early 2020s). A note on the overall study: AZD1222 recipients with second doses at about 4 weeks or about 12 weeks were pooled, because spike-specific TCR depth and breadth did not differ between schedules. TCR sequencing covered 230 to 250 trial participants: 200 to 220 given two doses of AZD1222 and approximately 26 given two doses of MenACWY control vaccine. Trial participants were enrolled by age into subgroups of 18-55, 56-69 and 70-plus years, and 148, 28 and 57 TCR-sequenced participants, respectively, were included in these subgroups.

Comment on this clone: This receptor's antigen is unknown. The sample holds no much larger clone one base away, and base qualities are not on file.

Measured from the cysteine to the phenylalanine, the CDR3 is 12 residues long. Of the read, only the CDR3 DNA is kept; its 36 bases are in frame from base 1. The germline V gene specifies SGHTA as CDR1 and FQGNSA as CDR2. V sheds 0 bases and J sheds 6 bases, leaving 5 bases between their ends. The CDR3 regions of human TCRbeta chains were analyzed by immunosequencing. The authors' pipeline ran thus. Repertoire TCRs were checked for matches against a reference library of SARS-CoV-2-specific TCRs that had been generated using the MIRA antigen-specificity platform. Breadth was defined as the fraction of unique TCRs that were SARS-CoV-2-associated. Depth was defined as the fraction of total T cells that were SARS-CoV-2-associated. Each spike-specific TCR was assigned to its reactive spike region and to a CD4 or CD8 class using the MIRA data. Log10-transformed breadth and depth values were compared by one-way ANOVA with Sidak's multiple comparisons tests. The source is immuneACCESS, and TCRdb retained only in-frame sequences with V and J called. Part of the clones is not carried over; for the studies checked, unresolved V genes explain less than half of this, and the remainder is unexplained. From that table come the V and J calls and clone size; the DNA was used to work out D and trimming. Recorded for this sample are around 160,000 clones; just over 90% of them occurred a single time. The ten most abundant clones make up around 1.9% of the sample.

Per the publication, the time point label means: baseline before first vaccination. The vaccinee samples were drawn from two UK trials, COV001 and COV002, one of which was a single-blind randomized controlled phase 2/3 trial testing AZD1222 (ChAdOx1 nCoV-19) in healthy adults. Trial participant PBMC samples were collected at day 0 and day 28 after the second dose for TCRbeta chain sequencing. General findings and caveats noted by the study authors: The whole spike protein was spanned by vaccine-associated CD4 TCRs, and dominant responses were seen in regions 160-218 and 743-854. The 56-69-year group was small, and its depth increase did not reach significance, likely because of low power. Because no day 14 peak-response samples were available, repertoires were characterized only after the peak T cell response. Participants were mostly white British, with more females than males. The authors suggested clonal diversity may have been underestimated. Spike-specific TCR breadth and depth rose significantly after two AZD1222 doses compared with day 0 and with MenACWY recipients. Epitopes outside the regions mutated in the B.1.351 and B.1.1.7 variants were reportedly recognized by nearly half of the unique spike-specific TCRs. Conclusions about previously exposed vaccinees were limited because only five to seven AZD1222 recipients were SARS-CoV-2 seropositive at baseline.

The sequencing here drew on peripheral blood, taken on day 0 of AZD1222 vaccination. The V and J genes are TRBV7-2 and TRBJ2-5, with the D gene not clear enough to name. The sequence derives from an adult in good health. The CDR3 region: CASSLAGQTQYF. Read as DNA, the sequence is TGTGCCAGCAGCTTAGCTGGGCAGACCCAGTACTTC.